This TCR beta chain was recorded in a study of post-analysis software for immune sequencing data. Study summary: Relapsing-remitting, secondary progressive and progressive-relapsing forms of multiple sclerosis all featured among disease courses. General study points: Patients with multiple sclerosis recorded significantly lower normalized Chao1 diversity than controls, the study found. Patients had higher frequencies than controls of about five TRBV segments, including TRBV5-6, TRBV5-1 and TRBV20-1.

This CDR3 has 14 residues. Per the germline V gene, CDR1 is DFQATT and CDR2 is SNEGSKA (reference sequence). The V and J ends lost 0 bases and 0 bases respectively, with 3 bases between them. Each TCR beta cDNA library carried unique molecular identifiers. Each sample of roughly 0.85 to 11 million input T cells yielded about 500,000 cDNA molecules, so each molecule approximated one T cell. MiXCR was run by TCRdb on the PCR reads, yielding one entry per CDR3 protein. Found here are approximately 730,000 distinct CDR3 sequences, about 27% of them singletons; the top ten hold around 0.55%. This clonotype was seen many times. Its antigen remains unknown.

The sequenced sample was blood. The rearrangement links TRBV20-1 to TRBJ2-6, with D uncertain. The TCR sequence derives from a girl between 10 and 17 years old with multiple sclerosis. The DNA of the CDR3 is TGCAGTGCTAGAGACAACTCTGGGGCCAACGTCCTGACTTTC. Its protein is CSARDNSGANVLTF.